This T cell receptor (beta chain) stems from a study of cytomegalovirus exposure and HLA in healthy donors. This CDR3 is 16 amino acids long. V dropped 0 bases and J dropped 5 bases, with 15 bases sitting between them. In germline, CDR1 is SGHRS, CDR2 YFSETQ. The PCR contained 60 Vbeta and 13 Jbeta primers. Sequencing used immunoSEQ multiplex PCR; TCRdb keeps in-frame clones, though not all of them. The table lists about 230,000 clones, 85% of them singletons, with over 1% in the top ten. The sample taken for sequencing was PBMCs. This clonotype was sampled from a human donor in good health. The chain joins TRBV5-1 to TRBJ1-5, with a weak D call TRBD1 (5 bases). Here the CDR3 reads CASSLVGGGKDQPQHF. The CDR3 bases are TGCGCCAGCAGCTTGGTCGGCGGGGGAAAGGATCAGCCCCAGCATTTT.